The clone carrying this TCR beta chain was observed many times. Its specificity is not known. The V gene lost 4 bases and the J gene lost 9 bases, with 17 bases spanning the gap. The germline gives CDR1 SGHRS, CDR2 YFSETQ. The CDR3 is 14 amino acids. The data derive from a study of CD8+CD57+ T cells in acquired aplastic anemia. In the study overall: The average for DNA from sorted CD4+ and CD8+ cells was 3.2 ug.

Findings of the study overall: Common to patients and controls were roughly 30 CD8+ CDR3 sequences. Statistical testing detected no significant gap in CD8+ Simpson's diversity between patients and controls.

Sequenced patients had shown CD8+CD57+ cell expansion by flow cytometry. Among the patients, all had severe acquired aplastic anemia. Genomic DNA, the template, was used for profiling of the TCR beta VDJ and CDR3. TCRdb passed the reads through MiXCR, listing each CDR3 protein once. Of a few hundred thousand distinct CDR3 sequences listed, around 49% are singletons. The TCR comes from a human donor with aplastic anemia. Material: sorted CD4+, CD8+, or CD8+CD57+ T cells (not recorded which) from PBMCs. The chain combines TRBV5-1 with TRBJ2-1, with D tentatively TRBD2 (5 bases). The CDR3 DNA reads as TGCGCCAGCAGCAGGTCCGAGACCGCGGGTGAGCAGTTCTTC. It codes for CASSRSETAGEQFF.